These 27 T cell receptor beta chains came from one sample sequenced in a study of vaccination and CD4 T cells after COVID-19. Their antigens are not known. Cultured CD4+ T cell DNA underwent sequencing with the Oncomine TCR Beta short-read assay. Each CDR3 protein is one row after TCRdb ran MiXCR on the PCR reads. The sample yields 15,000 to 20,000 distinct CDR3 sequences, roughly 65% seen once. Treatment in this sample: roughly ten-day PBMC culture with coronavirus spike peptide pools or control peptides (ViraFEST assay). Sequenced: CD4+ T cells from blood, cultured in vitro. These receptors were taken from a human donor who had recovered from COVID-19.

This chain uses TRBV2 with TRBJ2-7, with D possibly being TRBD2 (5 bases). V dropped 8 bases and J dropped 2 bases, with 7 bases sitting between them. Looked up from germline, CDR1 is SNHLY and CDR2 is FYNNEI. This CDR3 contains 11 residues. This CDR3 is CASERTYEQYF. CDR3 sequence (DNA): TGTGCCAGCGAGCGGACCTACGAGCAGTACTTC. Full variable domain (remainder filled in from reference TRBV2 and TRBJ2-7): EPEVTQTPSHQVTQMGQEVILRCVPISNHLYFYWYRQILGQKVEFLVSFYNNEISEKSEIFDDQFSVERPDGSNFTLKIRSTKLEDSAMYFCASERTYEQYFGPGTRLTVT.

This clonotype was seen a few times. The chain recombines TRBV7-2 with TRBJ2-1; no firm D call. Between the trimmed V and J ends, which lost 2 bases and 1 base, there was a span of 6 bases. Germline V gives CDR1 SGHTA, CDR2 FQGNSA. The CDR3 is made up of 14 amino acids. The CDR3 sequence: CASSLTGSYNEQFF. For the CDR3, the DNA is TGTGCCAGCAGCTTAACGGGTTCCTACAATGAGCAGTTCTTC.

The count of this clonotype is one. The chain combines TRBV27 with TRBJ2-6; TRBD1 matches at 11 bases. The germline gives CDR1 MNHEY, CDR2 SMNVEV (reference sequence). J gave up 2 bases and V 8 bases, and 2 bases lay outside the gene matches. The CDR3 runs to 15 residues. The CDR3 is CASRDRGAGANVLTF. CDR3 sequence (DNA): TGTGCCAGCCGGGACAGGGGGGCTGGGGCCAACGTCCTGACTTTC. Variable domain in full (rest from reference TRBV27 and TRBJ2-6): EAQVTQNPRYLITVTGKKLTVTCSQNMNHEYMSWYRQDPGLGLRQIYYSMNVEVTDKGDVPEGYKVSRKEKRNFPLILESPSPNQTSLYFCASRDRGAGANVLTFGAGSRLTVL.

The CDR3 nucleotides are TGTGCCATCAGTGAGTTGGGCTTCCTTGAGCAGTTCTTC. Its translation is CAISELGFLEQFF. V and J are TRBV10-3 and TRBJ2-1; D gene unclear. Trimming removed 1 base from V and 9 bases from J, with 10 bases in between. The CDR3 totals 13 residues. The V gene's germline CDR1 is ENHRY and CDR2 SYGVKD.

The chain couples TRBV6-1 to TRBJ2-2, with unresolved D. The CDR3 spans 14 residues. The V and J ends lost 6 bases and 5 bases respectively, with 13 bases between them. Germline CDR1 MNHNS, CDR2 SASEGT. The CDR3 DNA reads as TGTGCCAGCAGCCGGACGATCAATACCGGGGAGCTGTTTTTT. This codes for CASSRTINTGELFF.

This clonotype was detected only once. This chain links TRBV25-1 with TRBJ1-6; no reliable D call. CDR3 length equals 14 residues. Germline CDR1 reads MGHDK; CDR2 reads SYGVNS. V was shortened by 4 bases and J by 7 bases, with 11 bases between the two germline ends. The CDR3 loop is CASSVGSPNSPLHF. CDR3 nucleotides: TGTGCCAGCAGTGTGGGCAGCCCGAATTCACCCCTCCACTTT.

This chain uses TRBV7-2 with TRBJ2-1; TRBD1 matches 9 bases. Trimming took 4 bases from V and 0 from J; bases not matched to a gene: 7. Germline V gives CDR1 SGHTA, CDR2 FQGNSA. The CDR3 covers 17 residues. CDR3 DNA sequence: TGTGCCAGCAGCTATTCCGGGACAGGGCGCTCCTACAATGAGCAGTTCTTC. As protein: CASSYSGTGRSYNEQFF.

This clonotype was seen once. The rearrangement uses TRBV7-2 and TRBJ1-5; no clear D. Looked up from germline, CDR1 is SGHTA and CDR2 is FQGNSA. The CDR3 loop spans 13 amino acids. V was cut by 1 base and J by 0 bases, with 1 base left in between. The CDR3 nucleotides are TGTGCCAGCAGCTTAGTTAGCAATCAGCCCCAGCATTTT. Translation gives CASSLVSNQPQHF.

V and J are TRBV2 and TRBJ2-3, with TRBD2 matching over 7 bases. V was clipped by 6 bases and J by 4 bases; unmatched bases: 7. The V gene's germline CDR1 is SNHLY and CDR2 FYNNEI. This CDR3 spans 14 amino acids. The DNA of the CDR3 is TGTGCCAGCAGCCAAACGGGAGGCCCAGATACGCAGTATTTT. This sequence encodes CASSQTGGPDTQYF.

The genes are TRBV27 and TRBJ1-2; TRBD1 might be the D (6 bases). Trimming removed 8 bases at V and 1 base at J, with 17 bases between. The CDR3 sequence is 15 residues long. Per germline, CDR1 MNHEY and CDR2 SMNVEV (reference sequence). CDR3 loop: CASLQGSIFNYGYTF. CDR3 bases: TGTGCCAGCCTCCAGGGGTCTATTTTTAACTATGGCTACACCTTC.

The genes are TRBV12-3 or TRBV12-4 and TRBJ1-5; no definite D call. V shed 8 bases and J shed 1 base, with 6 bases lying between them. This CDR3 has 12 residues. The CDR3 DNA sequence: TGTGCCAGCCGCATCAGCAATCAGCCCCAGCATTTT. Its translation is CASRISNQPQHF.

V and J are TRBV25-1 and TRBJ1-6; TRBD1 might be the D (6 bases). This CDR3 region has 17 residues. Germline V lookup: CDR1 MGHDK, CDR2 SYGVNS. Trimming removed 4 bases at V and 0 bases at J, with 13 bases between. DNA of the CDR3: TGTGCCAGCAGTGGAACAGGGTTAAGCTCCTATAATTCACCCCTCCACTTT. This sequence encodes CASSGTGLSSYNSPLHF.

CDR3 region: CSARDTDTTGELFF. DNA of the CDR3: TGCAGTGCTAGAGATACCGACACCACCGGGGAGCTGTTTTTT. J is TRBJ2-2 and V is TRBV20-1, with D uncertain. The CDR3 has 14 residues. V gave up 0 bases and J gave up 4 bases, with 9 bases separating them. Germline CDR1 reads DFQATT; CDR2 reads SNEGSKA (reference sequence).

V usage is TRBV2 and J usage is TRBJ1-2, with a tentative D call TRBD1 (5 bases). Germline CDR1 SNHLY, CDR2 FYNNEI. This CDR3 has 15 residues. Trimming cost V 7 bases and J 4 bases, with 19 bases left between them. The CDR3 DNA reads TGTGCCAGCACTCTGGGGGGAAGGGGAATCTATGGCTACACCTTC. Encoded protein: CASTLGGRGIYGYTF.

The chain is built from TRBV7-3 and TRBJ2-1; 12 nucleotides agree with TRBD2. CDR3 size: 15 residues. The germline CDR1 and CDR2 sequences are SGHTA and FQGTGA. With V trimmed by 4 bases and J by 8 bases, 6 bases remained unmatched. The DNA of the CDR3 is TGTGCCAGCAGCTCGACTAGCGGGGGTTACCATGAGCAGTTCTTC. It yields the protein CASSSTSGGYHEQFF.

The V call is TRBV28, the J call TRBJ2-7, with 8 bases lining up with TRBD2. V shed 10 bases and J 5 bases; nucleotides not matched to a gene: 4. This CDR3 is 11 amino acids long. CDR1 is MDHEN and CDR2 is SYDVKM in the germline V gene. The CDR3: CATGGVNEQYF. The CDR3 DNA is TGTGCCACGGGGGGGGTGAACGAGCAGTACTTC.

This clonotype appeared a few times. The chain links TRBV20-1 to TRBJ1-2, with TRBD1 matching 7 bases. Germline V gene sequence: CDR1 DFQATT, CDR2 SNEGSKA (reference sequence). V shed 6 bases and J 5 bases; nucleotides not matched to a gene: 9. This CDR3 is built from 13 residues. The CDR3 bases are TGCAGTGCGCCTAGGACAGGTCTTTATGGCTACACCTTC. Its protein is CSAPRTGLYGYTF.

The chain couples TRBV10-3 to TRBJ1-5; maybe TRBD1 (5 bases). The ends were cut back, 5 bases at V and 2 bases at J, with 22 bases in the middle. The germline V gene has CDR1 ENHRY and CDR2 SYGVKD. The length of the CDR3 is 18 residues. The CDR3 loop reads CAISSVPGPTRGNQPQHF. CDR3 in DNA: TGTGCCATCAGTTCCGTCCCGGGACCCACCCGGGGCAATCAGCCCCAGCATTTT.

The chain couples TRBV20-1 to TRBJ2-5; D may match TRBD1 or TRBD2 (5 bases each). Germline V gene data show CDR1 as DFQATT and CDR2 as SNEGSKA (reference sequence). V gave up 6 bases and J gave up 2 bases, with 13 bases separating them. The CDR3 covers 13 residues. The CDR3 sequence is CSATGGGQETQYF. The CDR3 DNA reads as TGCAGTGCCACAGGTGGGGGACAAGAGACCCAGTACTTC.

The V call is TRBV2, the J call TRBJ1-5; TRBD1 matches at 10 bases. The junction had 12 bases not matched to a gene; V was cut back by 8 bases and J by 2 bases. The V gene's germline CDR1 is SNHLY and CDR2 FYNNEI. The CDR3 is 17 amino acids. The CDR3 nucleotides read TGTGCCAGCCGCGAGTCCCCCGGGACAGGGGGCAATCAGCCCCAGCATTTT. Amino acid sequence: CASRESPGTGGNQPQHF.

Only a few counts were recorded for this clonotype. The chain employs TRBV20-1 and TRBJ1-1; tentative D call: TRBD1 (5 bases). V dropped 3 bases and J dropped 0 bases, with 14 bases sitting between them. The germline V gene encodes CDR1 DFQATT and CDR2 SNEGSKA (reference sequence). This CDR3 has 15 residues. The CDR3, as DNA: TGCAGTGCTAGCTCCCCTTTAGGGGTGAACACTGAAGCTTTCTTT. It encodes CSASSPLGVNTEAFF.

The chain has TRBV6-2 or TRBV6-3 and TRBJ1-5, with D tentatively TRBD1 (6 bases). The germline CDR1 and CDR2 sequences are MNHEY and SVGEGT. V was trimmed by 2 bases and J by 6 bases, leaving 17 bases between them. The CDR3 is 16 amino acids. The CDR3 DNA follows: TGTGCCAGCAGTTACCCGGCGGCGCAGGGGACTCAGCCCCAGCATTTT. It is translated as CASSYPAAQGTQPQHF.

V is TRBV19 and J is TRBJ2-7; no clear D. The CDR3 runs to 16 residues. Germline-derived CDR1 and CDR2 are LNHDA and SQIVND (reference sequence). V lost 5 bases and J 0 bases, leaving 17 bases between the germline ends. Written as DNA, the CDR3 is TGTGCCAGTAGTGGATCCACCGATACGAGCTCCTACGAGCAGTACTTC. Amino acid sequence: CASSGSTDTSSYEQYF.

This clonotype occurred once. The chain employs TRBV4-2 and TRBJ2-1; 8 nucleotides agree with TRBD2. CDR3 length: 16 amino acids. The ends lost 4 bases at V and 2 bases at J; junction bases unmatched: 7. Germline CDR1 and CDR2: LGHNA and YNFKEQ. The CDR3 protein is CASSRGAGVTYNEQFF. CDR3 bases: TGTGCCAGCAGCCGAGGAGCGGGAGTGACCTACAATGAGCAGTTCTTC.

In this sample, this clonotype turned up a few times. The rearrangement joins TRBV20-1 to TRBJ2-1; 8 bases map to TRBD2. V was clipped by 3 bases and J by 10 bases; unmatched bases: 11. Per germline, CDR1 DFQATT and CDR2 SNEGSKA (reference sequence). The CDR3 consists of 14 residues. The CDR3 protein is CSASIVRGGSEQFF. DNA of the CDR3: TGCAGTGCTAGTATAGTACGGGGGGGGTCCGAGCAGTTCTTC.

The chain employs TRBV2 and TRBJ1-6; D is uncertain. Germline values: CDR1 SNHLY, CDR2 FYNNEI. V dropped 6 bases and J dropped 7 bases, with 7 bases sitting between them. This CDR3 has 12 amino acids. For the CDR3, the DNA is TGTGCCAGCAGGAGGCTCAATTCACCCCTCCACTTT. This gives the protein CASRRLNSPLHF.

This chain uses TRBV7-6 with TRBJ1-3; 7 nucleotides match TRBD1. Germline trimming cut 6 bases from V and 0 bases from J; bases unmatched to any gene: 8. Germline loops: CDR1 SGHVS, CDR2 FNYEAQ. The CDR3 sequence is 16 residues long. The CDR3: CASSRDSPSSGNTIYF. CDR3 coding DNA: TGTGCCAGCAGTCGGGACAGTCCCTCCTCTGGAAACACCATATATTTT.